This TCR beta chain was sequenced in a study of vaccination and CD4 T cells after COVID-19. As concerns this clonotype: Its target is not known.

Cultured CD4+ T-cell DNA underwent Oncomine TCR Beta short-read sequencing. TCRdb reanalysed the PCR reads using MiXCR and keeps one entry per CDR3 protein. The repertoire holds about 27,000 distinct CDR3 sequences, with 62% as singletons. Trimming removed 5 bases at V and 0 bases at J, with 16 bases between. In germline, CDR1 is SGHNT, CDR2 YENEEA. This CDR3 region has 16 residues. Specified treatment: approximately 10-day PBMC culture with coronavirus spike peptide pools or control peptides (ViraFEST assay). The source material was CD4+ T cells from blood, cultured in vitro, sampled after SARS-CoV-2 vaccination. The rearrangement uses TRBV11-3 and TRBJ2-5; possible D gene TRBD2, 6 bases. The receptor's source is a human donor who received a COVID-19 vaccine. CDR3 residues: CASSPGPREYQETQYF. CDR3 bases: TGTGCCAGCAGCCCTGGACCCCGGGAGTACCAAGAGACCCAGTACTTC.